This T cell receptor beta chain was retrieved from a study of technical replicates of blood from several donors. Germline lookup yields CDR1 MRHNA and CDR2 SNTAGT. Trimming cost V 3 bases and J 4 bases, with 7 bases left between them. The CDR3 runs to 13 residues. Assay: immunoSEQ multiplex PCR; the TCRdb copy retains only in-frame clones and omits some. The table records 80,000 or so clones, approximately 80% of them present only once. The sequencing input was PBMCs. The sequence derives from a human donor in good health. Some clones in this sample may be carry-over from other donors' samples. The chain employs TRBV6-4 and TRBJ1-5; the D gene is possibly TRBD1 (6 bases). CDR3 in DNA: TGTGCCAGCAGTGAAACAGGGAATCAGCCCCAGCATTTT. As protein: CASSETGNQPQHF.